This paragraph reports one T cell receptor (beta chain). Per the authors' pipeline: Estimates of nucleated cell counts were drawn from the amplification of reference gene primers. Sequencing used immunoSEQ multiplex PCR; TCRdb keeps in-frame clones, though not all of them. The D gene and trimming were derived from the DNA, and the V and J assignments and clone size from that table. The sample contains 130,000 to 150,000 clones, approximately 85% of which appear only once. This sample stems from a study of blood T cell repertoires in COVID-19. On the study more broadly: The United States, Italy and Spain provided the acute and convalescent COVID-19 samples. Sources were T cells, B-cell-depleted T cells, or PBMCs; the material itself was cDNA or gDNA.

This CDR3 has 14 amino acids. CDR1 and CDR2 from the germline V gene are ENHRY and SYGVKD. V was pared by 10 bases and J by 10 bases, with 10 bases of the junction left unmatched. Seattle patients were enrolled during active infection and followed longitudinally. The specimen sequenced was peripheral blood. This receptor was taken from an older woman with COVID-19, enrolled during active disease. This chain links TRBV10-3 with TRBJ1-6, with 10 bases fitting TRBD1. The CDR3 coding sequence is TGTGCCACTGGTGGGACAGGGGATATATCACCCCTCCACTTT. This encodes CATGGTGDISPLHF.